The T cell receptor beta chain described here comes from a study of blood T cell repertoires in COVID-19. Libraries were prepared by immunoSEQ multiplex PCR; TCRdb keeps only in-frame clonotypes and omits some of them. Altogether approximately 13,000 clones are present, around 73% being singletons, with the ten largest covering approximately 9.8%. This clone was detected a few times. Germline CDR1 KGHSH, CDR2 LQKENI. Trimming removed 2 bases from V and 0 bases from J, with 16 bases in between. The CDR3 is made up of 17 amino acids. The receptor comes from a man between 65 and 85 years old with acute or convalescent COVID-19. J is TRBJ1-1 and V is TRBV18; D gene unclear. The material sequenced was peripheral blood. The CDR3 region has the DNA TGTGCCAGCTCACCAGATCAGGTCAGCCTCATGAACACTGAAGCTTTCTTT. Amino acid sequence: CASSPDQVSLMNTEAFF. Based on the CDR3 plus reference TRBV18 and TRBJ1-1, the full variable domain is NAGVMQNPRHLVRRRGQEARLRCSPMKGHSHVYWYRQLPEEGLKFMVYLQKENIIDESGMPKERFSAEFPKEGPSILRIQQVVRGDSAAYFCASSPDQVSLMNTEAFFGQGTRLTVV.